This T cell receptor (beta chain) was observed in a study of T cell repertoires in cytomegalovirus infection. Overall study: TCR beta signatures that were public indicated CMV infection and matching HLA type.

TCRdb re-called the reads through MiXCR, storing one row per CDR3 protein. The data contain roughly 500,000 distinct CDR3 sequences, about 10% of them singletons. Germline lookup yields CDR1 SNHLY and CDR2 FYNNEI. The CDR3 extends over 13 amino acids. The V gene lost 5 bases and the J gene lost 5 bases, with 9 bases spanning the gap. This clonotype was picked up many times. Sample: PBMCs. This rearrangement joins TRBV2 to TRBJ1-4; D uncertain. This TCR came from a human donor in good health (CMV status not recorded). Some clones in this sample may be carry-over from other donors' samples. The CDR3 loop is CASSTGLNEKLFF. The CDR3 DNA reads TGTGCCAGCAGTACGGGCCTGAATGAAAAACTGTTTTTT.